This T cell receptor (beta chain) is from a study of spatial heterogeneity in lung cancer (dated by TCRdb to the late 2010s). About the full investigation: More beta-chain than alpha-chain transcripts were consistently detected, likely reflecting higher beta-chain transcript abundance. In the raw uncorrected reads, each unique combination of TCR and UMI appeared more than ten times on average. The study linked features of the TCR repertoire to counts of nonsynonymous mutations, which were determined by whole-exome sequencing of tumor tissue. The study quantitatively compared TCR alpha and beta repertoires across multiple tumor regions, matched nontumor lung and blood in non-small cell lung cancer. A strong correlation was found between TCR transcript counts in tumor regions and a T cell transcriptional module score from matched bulk RNA-seq. Both alpha and beta chains were TCR-sequenced in samples taken at surgery, namely 220 tumor regions, fewer than 80 matched nontumor lung samples and about 52 PBMC samples. Paper-wide results and their limitations: A correlation was observed between the number of expanded intratumoral alpha and beta TCRs and the tumor nonsynonymous mutation count. Counts of ubiquitous and regional expanded TCRs correlated with counts of ubiquitous and regional nonsynonymous mutations, respectively. Estimated TCR-seq coverage of tumor T cells was only around 7% for alpha chains and approximately 12% for beta chains. Confirming at a functional level the hypothesis that regional TCRs recognize regional mutations was considered to require additional single-cell paired TCR alpha and beta sequencing.

Reading from cysteine to phenylalanine, the CDR3 counts 15 amino acids. The only DNA kept is the CDR3, 45 bases in frame from the first base. The junction carries 9 bases between V and J, which are trimmed by 0 bases and 0 bases respectively. CDR1 and CDR2 (DFQATT, SNEGSKA) derive from the germline V gene (reference sequence). Library generation was performed with 5' RACE. TCRdb lists the instrument as NextSeq 500. To allow correction of PCR and sequencing errors, the TCR library protocol tagged every TCR cDNA molecule with a unique molecular identifier. As for how the authors treated the data: TCR identification, UMI-based error correction and CDR3 extraction were performed with Decombinator tools. TCRs above a frequency of 2 per 1,000, corresponding to the top 1% of the tumor frequency distribution, were defined as expanded. Expanded tumor TCRs statistically deemed absent (corrected P<0.05) from at least one tumor region were classed as regional, and all other expanded tumor TCRs were classed as ubiquitous. Renyi diversity was computed with the R vegan package after each repertoire had been subsampled 100 times to 5,000 TCRs. To build CDR3 similarity networks, amino acid triplet string-kernel similarity was used, and CDR3s were connected when their pairwise similarity was above 0.82. TCRdb ran its own pipeline on the public reads, namely fastp trimming at Q25 and MiXCR clone calling, and kept in-frame beta chains. Every entry covers one CDR3 protein and lists the most common genes and DNA from its rows. The V and J calls come from TCRdb's annotation, not from the publication. This sample is represented by approximately 18,000 distinct CDR3 sequences; 5.8% of them were singletons. The top ten constitute about a tenth of the sample.

This clonotype was picked up many times. Its antigen is still unknown. No qualities accompany the bases; no much larger clone lies one base away. The library was built for alpha chains, so this beta chain is an off-target read and its size means little. Explained via the paper, the time point label denotes: sample taken at primary tumor resection. Donors were 65 to 85 patients with early-stage, untreated non-small cell lung cancer from the lung TRACERx cohort. Without any cell sorting, TCR sequencing was performed on whole RNA extracted either from tumor and nontumor lung tissue or from cryopreserved PBMC samples. Only patients for whom sufficient RNA was available from at least two tumor regions were selected for TCR sequencing. Tumor and adjacent nontumor lung specimens were reviewed by a lung pathologist before selection.

Sample: lung tumor tissue, taken at surgery. The V gene is TRBV20-1 and the J gene is TRBJ1-5; the D gene identity is not certain. This clonotype was obtained from a female donor with early-stage non-small cell lung cancer. The DNA is as follows: TGCAGTGCTAGAGACGCGGAGAATAGCAATCAGCCCCAGCATTTT. Its translation is CSARDAENSNQPQHF.